The 19 T cell receptor beta chains given below trace back to one sample, sequenced in a study of T cells in Graves' hyperthyroidism and ophthalmopathy (dated by TCRdb to between 2017 and 2020). Library preparation was by multiplex PCR. The instrument given in TCRdb is Illumina HiSeq 2000. The TCR beta CDR3 regions were amplified from RNA transcripts. The first round of RT-PCR for the TCR CDR3 was performed with the HTBI primer set and the Qiagen OneStep RT-PCR kit. TCRdb reprocessing: public reads trimmed at Q25 with fastp, clones called with MiXCR, in-frame beta chains kept. Rows are combined by CDR3 protein, so each entry shows the most common genes and DNA. This sample is represented by about 640,000 distinct CDR3 sequences; roughly 15% of them were singletons. Of the sample, 12% falls within the top ten clones. The source material was blood. The receptor set was obtained from a woman aged 45-65 years with Graves' ophthalmopathy.

V and J are TRBV14 and TRBJ2-2; D not resolved. The CDR3 length is 16 residues. CDR1 and CDR2 (germline): SGHDN, FVKESK. The ends were cut back, 1 base at V and 1 base at J, with 10 bases in the middle. CDR3 amino acids: CASSQVRLENTGELFF. In DNA form, the CDR3 reads TGTGCCAGCAGCCAAGTTAGATTAGAGAACACCGGGGAGCTGTTTTTT. Variable domain in full (rest from reference TRBV14 and TRBJ2-2): EAGVTQFPSHSVIEKGQTVTLRCDPISGHDNLYWYRRVMGKEIKFLLHFVKESKQDESGMPNNRFLAERTGGTYSTLKVQPAELEDSGVYFCASSQVRLENTGELFFGEGSRLTVL.

This clonotype was seen ten or more times. This chain uses TRBV3-1 with TRBJ2-1; D unclear. Germline lookup yields CDR1 LGHDT and CDR2 YNNKEL (reference sequence). The CDR3 length is 13 residues. Trimming pared 3 bases from V and 8 bases from J, leaving 11 bases between. CDR3 DNA: TGTGCCAGCAGCCATCTCACCGAGGATGAGCAGTTCTTC. This encodes CASSHLTEDEQFF.

With regard to this clonotype: A much larger clone differs from this one at a single base, so this may be a read error. The J gene is TRBJ2-1, the V gene TRBV6-2 or TRBV6-3; no definite D call. Trimming took off 2 bases at V and 3 bases at J, with 2 bases between the two ends. Germline CDR1 reads MNHEY; CDR2 reads SVGEGT. The CDR3 contains 12 residues. CDR3 protein: CASSYIYNEQFF. The CDR3 DNA reads TGTGCCAGCAGTTACATCTACAATGAGCAGTTCTTC.

The V and J genes are TRBV7-3 and TRBJ2-1; D perhaps matches TRBD1 (6 bases). V lost 5 bases and J lost 7, with 18 bases in between. Germline V lookup: CDR1 SGHTA, CDR2 FQGTGA. The length of the CDR3 is 15 residues. CDR3 coding DNA: TGTGCCAGCAGCCTCCATGGGGACACTTCTAATGAGCAGTTCTTC. It codes for CASSLHGDTSNEQFF.

The chain employs TRBV15 and TRBJ2-7, with D possibly matching TRBD2 (5 bases). V was clipped by 0 bases and J by 2 bases, with 14 bases between them. The CDR3 contains 16 residues. The germline CDR1 and CDR2 sequences are LNHNV and YYDKDF (reference sequence). The CDR3 region is CATSRDAGPKTYEQYF. For the CDR3, the DNA is TGTGCCACCAGCAGAGATGCGGGTCCCAAGACCTACGAGCAGTACTTC.

This clonotype was counted at least ten times. The chain joins TRBV20-1 to TRBJ2-7; possibly TRBD1 for D (5 bases). Trimming removed 2 bases from V and 8 bases from J, with 16 bases in between. Germline values: CDR1 DFQATT, CDR2 SNEGSKA (reference sequence). The CDR3 is 13 residues long. In DNA form, the CDR3 reads TGCAGTGCTAGACGACTGGACACCGTCCAGCAGTACTTC. Translating gives CSARRLDTVQQYF.

This chain connects TRBV7-8 to TRBJ2-5; 9 bases map to TRBD1. V shed 5 bases and J 5 bases; nucleotides not matched to a gene: 9. The CDR3 covers 15 residues. In germline, CDR1 is SGHVS, CDR2 FQNEAQ. CDR3 residues: CASSPGTGRMETQYF. CDR3 nucleotides: TGTGCCAGCAGCCCCGGGACAGGGAGAATGGAGACCCAGTACTTC. The full variable domain, its missing parts supplied by reference TRBV7-8 and TRBJ2-5, is GAGVSQSPRYKVAKRGQDVALRCDPISGHVSLFWYQQALGQGPEFLTYFQNEAQLDKSGLPSDRFFAERPEGSVSTLKIQRTQQEDSAVYLCASSPGTGRMETQYFGPGTRLLVL.

In this sample, this clonotype turned up many times. The chain links TRBV28 to TRBJ1-2, with 8 bases aligning to TRBD1. The junction had 5 bases not matched to a gene; V was cut back by 4 bases and J by 7 bases. Germline V gene data show CDR1 as MDHEN and CDR2 as SYDVKM. The CDR3 contains 13 residues. The CDR3 region has the DNA TGTGCCAGCAGTTCAGGGGGCTGGGGTGGCTACACCTTC. Its translation is CASSSGGWGGYTF.

The rearrangement uses TRBV6-1 and TRBJ2-7; 7 nucleotides agree with TRBD2. Per germline, CDR1 MNHNS and CDR2 SASEGT. The J segment lost 2 bases and the V segment lost 6 bases, leaving 10 bases of the junction unmatched. The CDR3 totals 15 residues. In DNA form, the CDR3 reads TGTGCCAGCAGCCCCCCTAGCGGCTCAGCCTACGAGCAGTACTTC. Amino acid sequence: CASSPPSGSAYEQYF.

This clonotype has just a few counts. The CDR3 nucleotides are TGTGCCAGCAGCGTGACTAGCTCTGTGGGGTACTATGAGCAGTTCTTC. Protein sequence: CASSVTSSVGYYEQFF. The genes are TRBV9 and TRBJ2-1, with 7 bases matching TRBD2. The CDR3 extends over 16 amino acids. Germline V gene lookup returns CDR1 SGDLS and CDR2 YYNGEE. With 2 bases clipped from V and 8 bases from J, the junction kept 13 bases outside the gene matches.

The chain joins TRBV7-8 to TRBJ1-5; 7 bases are a match to TRBD1. The CDR3 has 15 residues. V trimming: 5 bases; J trimming: 0 bases; junction bases outside the gene matches: 4. Germline loops: CDR1 SGHVS, CDR2 FQNEAQ. The CDR3 region has the DNA TGTGCCAGCAGCCCTTACAGGGGTAGCAATCAGCCCCAGCATTTT. Translated: CASSPYRGSNQPQHF.

The CDR3 sequence is CASSLDGQSSYNEQFF. In nucleotides, the CDR3 is TGCGCCAGCAGCTTGGACGGGCAAAGCTCCTACAATGAGCAGTTCTTC. This chain joins TRBV5-1 and TRBJ2-1; D remains unclear. Germline V gene lookup returns CDR1 SGHRS and CDR2 YFSETQ. This CDR3 comprises 16 residues. Trimming stripped 0 bases from V and 0 bases from J, with 10 bases between.

About this clonotype: The junction departs from the called germline gene at one end, perhaps through a read error. This chain uses TRBV4-1 with TRBJ1-3; D is possibly TRBD1 (5 bases). This CDR3 is 14 amino acids long. Germline V gene sequence: CDR1 MGHRA, CDR2 YSYEKL. The CDR3 is CASSQTGPGNTIYF. CDR3 in DNA: TGTGCCAGCAGCCAAACGGGGCCTGGAAACACCATATATTTT.

Turning to this clonotype: A single base separates this from a much larger clone, so it may be a read error. The chain recombines TRBV29-1 with TRBJ2-1, with 10 bases identical to TRBD2. CDR1 and CDR2 (germline): SQVTM, ANQGSEA. CDR3 length equals 14 residues. With V trimmed by 8 bases and J by 8 bases, 12 bases remained unmatched. As DNA, the CDR3 is TGCAGCATTCCAACGGGACTAGCGATCCATGAGCAGTTCTTC. Protein product: CSIPTGLAIHEQFF.

This clonotype has a count of ten or more. The gene calls are TRBV28 and TRBJ2-1; D gene unclear. V lost 8 bases and J lost 4, with 18 bases in between. The CDR3 spans 15 residues. CDR1 is MDHEN, CDR2 SYDVKM, per germline. The CDR3 sequence is CASFPGHIFYNEQFF. In nucleotides, the CDR3 is TGTGCCAGCTTCCCCGGGCATATTTTTTACAATGAGCAGTTCTTC.

This clonotype was observed many times. The genes are TRBV27 and TRBJ2-7; 8 bases align to TRBD1. The V gene's germline CDR1 is MNHEY and CDR2 SMNVEV (reference sequence). There are 12 residues in the CDR3. After removal of 7 bases from V and 6 bases from J, the junction contained 5 bases not matched to a gene. CDR3 in amino acids: CASTPGGPEQYF. The CDR3 DNA reads as TGTGCCAGCACCCCAGGGGGCCCCGAGCAGTACTTC.

This chain joins TRBV27 and TRBJ2-1; no firm D call. Trimming shortened V by 8 bases and J by 6 bases, and 8 bases separated the two germline ends. CDR1 and CDR2 (germline): MNHEY, SMNVEV (reference sequence). This CDR3 contains 11 residues. The CDR3 spells CASLGRNEQFF. The CDR3 nucleotides read TGTGCCAGCCTAGGGCGCAATGAGCAGTTCTTC.

Ten or more counts support this clonotype. The rearrangement joins TRBV7-9 to TRBJ2-3; 7 bases align to TRBD2. CDR3 length: 14 residues. The germline CDR1 and CDR2 sequences are SEHNR and FQNEAQ (reference sequence). Trimming removed 6 bases from V and 3 bases from J; junction bases left unmatched: 6. Here the CDR3 DNA reads TGTGCCAGCAGTTTGCGGGGGACGACAGATACGCAGTATTTT. It is translated as CASSLRGTTDTQYF.

This clonotype has ten or more counts. This rearrangement joins TRBV7-2 to TRBJ2-3; TRBD2 aligns across 8 bases. The ends lost 2 bases at V and 8 bases at J; junction bases unmatched: 3. Germline lookup yields CDR1 SGHTA and CDR2 FQGNSA. The CDR3 runs 13 residues. This CDR3 reads CASSLLAGPTQYF. As DNA, the CDR3 is TGTGCCAGCAGCTTATTAGCGGGACCTACGCAGTATTTT.